This TCR beta chain came from a study of metastatic and nonmetastatic thyroid tumors (dated by TCRdb to about 2020). With regard to the full study: Repertoires from peripheral blood and from tumor or nodule tissue samples of malignant and benign thyroid patients were compared. Summary of the overall study and its limitations: TCR beta diversity was reported as significantly higher in malignant tumors than in benign nodules, in both blood and tumor samples.

The table lists this clone with a few counts. Its antigen is currently not known. There are no base qualities to consult, and no much larger clone falls within one base. None of the patients had been given any treatment before thyroid surgery. Using T-cell receptor beta sequencing, the study looked back at clinical samples from patients collected from the early 2010s to the late 2010s. CDR3 length: 14 amino acids, cysteine to phenylalanine. This entry keeps only the CDR3 DNA: 42 bases, framed from base 1. In the germline V gene, CDR1 corresponds to MDHEN and CDR2 to SYDVKM. V is cut by 2 bases and J by 5 bases, and the space between the germline ends is 10 bases. Library preparation used PCR. These reads were obtained on an Illumina HiSeq 4000. High-throughput sequencing was used to profile the CDR3 region of the TCR beta-chain in every patient. Per the original workflow: CDR3 differences across clinicopathological groups were used to build a classifier for discriminating distant-metastatic papillary thyroid cancer patients. The Shannon index was used to assess repertoire diversity, and the Morisita-Horn index was used to assess tumor-blood repertoire similarity. TCRdb trimmed public reads at Q25 via fastp, called clones via MiXCR and kept in-frame beta chains. TCRdb's processing, not the authors' own work, is the source of the V and J calls. The sample table contains approximately 35,000 clones; only one count was recorded for 35% of them. Approximately 22% of the sample goes to the ten largest clones.

Sample: tumor tissue. The receptor was derived from a female donor with papillary thyroid cancer or a benign thyroid nodule (not recorded which). Some clones in this sample may be carry-over from other donors' samples. Recombination connected TRBV28 to TRBJ1-5; there is no confident call for the D gene. The CDR3 region has the sequence CASSLTGIDQPQHF. The DNA is TGTGCCAGCAGTTTAACCGGGATTGATCAGCCCCAGCATTTT.